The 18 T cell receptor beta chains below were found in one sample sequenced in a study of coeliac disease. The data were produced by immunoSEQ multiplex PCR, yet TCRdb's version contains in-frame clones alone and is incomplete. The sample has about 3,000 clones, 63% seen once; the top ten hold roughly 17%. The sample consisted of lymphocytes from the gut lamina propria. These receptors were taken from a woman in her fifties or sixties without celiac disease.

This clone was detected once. The CDR3 coding sequence is TGTGCCAGCAGCTTAGCCCCGGGACACTCCTACGAGCAGTACTTC. It yields the protein CASSLAPGHSYEQYF. The J gene is TRBJ2-7, the V gene TRBV7-6; TRBD1 is a possible D gene (6 bases). The CDR3 is 15 amino acids. Trimming removed 0 bases at V and 0 bases at J, with 9 bases between. CDR1 and CDR2 from the germline V gene are SGHVS and FNYEAQ.

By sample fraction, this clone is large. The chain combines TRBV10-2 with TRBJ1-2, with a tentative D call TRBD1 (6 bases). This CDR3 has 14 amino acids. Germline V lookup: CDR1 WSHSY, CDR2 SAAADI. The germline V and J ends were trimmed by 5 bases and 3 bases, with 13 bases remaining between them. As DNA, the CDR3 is TGCGCCAGCAGTCCGGCGGGGGCCTACTATGGCTACACCTTC. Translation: CASSPAGAYYGYTF.

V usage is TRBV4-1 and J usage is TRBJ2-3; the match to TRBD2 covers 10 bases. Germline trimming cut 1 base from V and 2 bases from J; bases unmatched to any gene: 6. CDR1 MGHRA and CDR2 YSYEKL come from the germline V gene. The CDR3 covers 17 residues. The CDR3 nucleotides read TGCGCCAGCAGCCAAGGCTTAGCGGGGGGCCCCACAGATACGCAGTATTTT. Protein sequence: CASSQGLAGGPTDTQYF.

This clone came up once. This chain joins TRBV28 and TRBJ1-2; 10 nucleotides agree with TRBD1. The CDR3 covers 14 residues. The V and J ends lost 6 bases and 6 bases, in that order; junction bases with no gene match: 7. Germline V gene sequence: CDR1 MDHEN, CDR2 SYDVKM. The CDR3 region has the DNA TGTGCCAGCAGCCTGCTGACAGGGGGCAATGGCTACACCTTC. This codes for CASSLLTGGNGYTF.

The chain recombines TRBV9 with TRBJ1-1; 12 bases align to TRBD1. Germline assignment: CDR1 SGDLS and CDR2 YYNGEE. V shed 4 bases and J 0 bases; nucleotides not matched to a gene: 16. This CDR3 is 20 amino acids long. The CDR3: CASSPSRGTGGKGMNTEAFF. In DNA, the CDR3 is TGTGCCAGCAGCCCTTCGCGGGGGACAGGGGGCAAAGGGATGAACACTGAAGCTTTCTTT.

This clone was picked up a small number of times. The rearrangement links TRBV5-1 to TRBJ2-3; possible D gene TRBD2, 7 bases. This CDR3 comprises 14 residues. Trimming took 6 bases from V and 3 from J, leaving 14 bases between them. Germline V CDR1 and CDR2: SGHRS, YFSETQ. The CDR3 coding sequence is TGCGCCAGCAATGACGGGGGGCCGACAGATACGCAGTATTTT. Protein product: CASNDGGPTDTQYF.

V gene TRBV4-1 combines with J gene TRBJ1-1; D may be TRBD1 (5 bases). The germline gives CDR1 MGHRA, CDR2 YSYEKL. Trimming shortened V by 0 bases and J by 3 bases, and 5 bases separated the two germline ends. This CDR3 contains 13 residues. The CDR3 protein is CASSQDRDTEAFF. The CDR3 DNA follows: TGCGCCAGCAGCCAAGACAGGGACACTGAAGCTTTCTTT.

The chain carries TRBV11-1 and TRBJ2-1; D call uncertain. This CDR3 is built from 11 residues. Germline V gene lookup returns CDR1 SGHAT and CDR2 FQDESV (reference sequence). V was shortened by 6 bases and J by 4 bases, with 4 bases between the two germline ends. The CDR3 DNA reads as TGTGCCAGCAGGCGTTACAATGAGCAGTTCTTC. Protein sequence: CASRRYNEQFF.

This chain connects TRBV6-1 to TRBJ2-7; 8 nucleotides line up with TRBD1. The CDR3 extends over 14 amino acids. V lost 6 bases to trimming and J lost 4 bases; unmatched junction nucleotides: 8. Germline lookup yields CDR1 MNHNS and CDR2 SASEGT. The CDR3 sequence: CASRIPGQEYEQYF. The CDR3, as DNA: TGTGCCAGCAGAATCCCGGGACAGGAGTACGAGCAGTACTTC.

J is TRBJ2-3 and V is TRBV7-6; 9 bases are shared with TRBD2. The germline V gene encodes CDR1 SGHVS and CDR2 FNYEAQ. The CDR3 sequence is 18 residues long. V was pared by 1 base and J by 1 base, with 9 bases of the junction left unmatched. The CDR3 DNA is TGTGCCAGCAGCTTAGGTCATACTAGCGGGCGCCGCACAGATACGCAGTATTTT. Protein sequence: CASSLGHTSGRRTDTQYF.

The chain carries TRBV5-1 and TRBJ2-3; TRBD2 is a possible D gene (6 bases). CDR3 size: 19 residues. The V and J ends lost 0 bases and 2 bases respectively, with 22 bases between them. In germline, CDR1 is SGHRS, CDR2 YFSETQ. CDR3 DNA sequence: TGCGCCAGCAGCTTGGAAGGGTCGGGCCGCGGACTAATCACAGATACGCAGTATTTT. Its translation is CASSLEGSGRGLITDTQYF.

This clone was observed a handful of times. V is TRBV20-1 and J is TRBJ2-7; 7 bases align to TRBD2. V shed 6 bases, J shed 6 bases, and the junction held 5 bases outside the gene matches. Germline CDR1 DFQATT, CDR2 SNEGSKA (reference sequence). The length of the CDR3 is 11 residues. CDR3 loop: CSARRTSEQYF. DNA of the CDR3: TGCAGTGCCAGGCGGACTAGCGAGCAGTACTTC.

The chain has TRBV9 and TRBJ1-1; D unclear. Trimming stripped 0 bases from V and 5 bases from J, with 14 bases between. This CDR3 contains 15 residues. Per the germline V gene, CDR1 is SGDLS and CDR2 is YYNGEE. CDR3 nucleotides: TGTGCCAGCAGCGTAGGATTGGGGAGCGGAACTGAAGCTTTCTTT. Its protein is CASSVGLGSGTEAFF. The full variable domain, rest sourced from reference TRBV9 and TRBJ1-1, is DSGVTQTPKHLITATGQRVTLRCSPRSGDLSVYWYQQSLDQGLQFLIQYYNGEERAKGNILERFSAQQFPDLHSELNLSSLELGDSALYFCASSVGLGSGTEAFFGQGTRLTVV.

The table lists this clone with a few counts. The CDR3 DNA reads TGTGCCAGCAGTGAATACTCCCGAGGTACGCAGTATTTT. Protein: CASSEYSRGTQYF. J is TRBJ2-3 and V is TRBV25-1, with D unclear. Trimming took off 0 bases at V and 8 bases at J, with 9 bases between the two ends. The CDR3 sequence is 13 residues long. Germline V lookup: CDR1 MGHDK, CDR2 SYGVNS.

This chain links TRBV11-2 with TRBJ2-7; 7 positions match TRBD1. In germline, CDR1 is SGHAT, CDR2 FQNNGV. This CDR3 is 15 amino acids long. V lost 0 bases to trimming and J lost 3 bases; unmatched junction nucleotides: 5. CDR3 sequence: CASSLEGRGSYEQYF. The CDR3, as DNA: TGTGCCAGCAGCTTAGAGGGCAGGGGGAGCTACGAGCAGTACTTC.

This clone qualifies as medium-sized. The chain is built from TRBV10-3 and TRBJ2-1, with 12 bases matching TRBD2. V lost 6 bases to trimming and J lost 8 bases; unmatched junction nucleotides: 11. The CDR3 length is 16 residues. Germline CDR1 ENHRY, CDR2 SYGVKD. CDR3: CAIRARLAGAVDEQFF. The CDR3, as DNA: TGTGCCATCAGGGCCCGACTAGCGGGGGCGGTGGATGAGCAGTTCTTC.

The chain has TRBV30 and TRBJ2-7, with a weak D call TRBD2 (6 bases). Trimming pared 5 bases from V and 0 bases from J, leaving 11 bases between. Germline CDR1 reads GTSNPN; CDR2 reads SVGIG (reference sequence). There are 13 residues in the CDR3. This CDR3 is CAWAGTYSYEQYF. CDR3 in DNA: TGTGCCTGGGCCGGGACTTACTCCTACGAGCAGTACTTC.

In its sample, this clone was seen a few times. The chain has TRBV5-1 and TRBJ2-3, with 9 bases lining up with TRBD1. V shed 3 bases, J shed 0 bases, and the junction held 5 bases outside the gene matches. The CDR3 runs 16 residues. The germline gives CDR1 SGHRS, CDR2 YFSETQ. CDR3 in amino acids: CASSSGQGKSTDTQYF. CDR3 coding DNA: TGCGCCAGCAGCTCGGGACAGGGCAAGAGCACAGATACGCAGTATTTT.